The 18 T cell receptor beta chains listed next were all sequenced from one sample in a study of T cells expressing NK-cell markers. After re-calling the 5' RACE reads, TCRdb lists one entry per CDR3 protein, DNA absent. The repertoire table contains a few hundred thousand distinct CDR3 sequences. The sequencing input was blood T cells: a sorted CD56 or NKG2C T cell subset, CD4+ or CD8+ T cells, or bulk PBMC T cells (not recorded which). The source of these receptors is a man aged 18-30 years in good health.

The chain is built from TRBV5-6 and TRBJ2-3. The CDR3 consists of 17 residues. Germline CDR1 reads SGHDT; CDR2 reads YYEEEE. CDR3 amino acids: CASSRNPVGTRTDTQYF.

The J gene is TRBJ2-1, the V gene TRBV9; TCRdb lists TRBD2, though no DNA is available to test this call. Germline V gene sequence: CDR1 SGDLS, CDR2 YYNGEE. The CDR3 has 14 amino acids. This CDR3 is CASSVVSGLNEQFF.

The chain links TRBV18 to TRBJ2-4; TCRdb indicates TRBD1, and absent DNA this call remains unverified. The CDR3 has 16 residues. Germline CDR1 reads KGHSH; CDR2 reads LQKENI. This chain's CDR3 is CASSPTAGQSKNIQYF.

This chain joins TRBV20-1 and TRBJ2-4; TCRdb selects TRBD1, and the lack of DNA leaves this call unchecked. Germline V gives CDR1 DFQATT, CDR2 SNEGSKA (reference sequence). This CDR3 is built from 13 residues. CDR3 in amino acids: CSARVGVSAIQYF.

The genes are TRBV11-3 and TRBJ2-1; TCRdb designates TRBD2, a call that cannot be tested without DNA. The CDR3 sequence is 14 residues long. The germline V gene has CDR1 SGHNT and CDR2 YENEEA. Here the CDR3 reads CASSRGGPLNEQFF. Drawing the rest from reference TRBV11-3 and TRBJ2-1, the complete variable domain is EAGVVQSPRYKIIEKKQPVAFWCNPISGHNTLYWYLQNLGQGPELLIRYENEEAVDDSQLPKDRFSAERLKGVDSTLKIQPAELGDSAVYLCASSRGGPLNEQFFGPGTRLTVL.

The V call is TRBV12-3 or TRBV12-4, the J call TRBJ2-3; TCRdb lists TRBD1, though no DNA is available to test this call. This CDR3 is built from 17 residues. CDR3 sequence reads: CASSSGQGAAGTDTQYF.

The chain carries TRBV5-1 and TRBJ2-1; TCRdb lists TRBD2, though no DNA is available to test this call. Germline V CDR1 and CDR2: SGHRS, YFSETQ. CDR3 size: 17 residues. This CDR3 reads CASSLVRTSGSSSEQFF.

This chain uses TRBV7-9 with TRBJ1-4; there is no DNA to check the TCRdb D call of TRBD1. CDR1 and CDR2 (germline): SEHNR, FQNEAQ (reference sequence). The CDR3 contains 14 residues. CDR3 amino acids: CASSLVLGNEKLFF.

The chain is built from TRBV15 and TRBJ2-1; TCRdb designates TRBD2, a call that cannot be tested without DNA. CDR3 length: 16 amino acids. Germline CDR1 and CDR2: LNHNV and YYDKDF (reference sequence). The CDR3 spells CATSREVGLARNEQFF. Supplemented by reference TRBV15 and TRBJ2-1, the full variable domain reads DAMVIQNPRYQVTQFGKPVTLSCSQTLNHNVMYWYQQKSSQAPKLLFHYYDKDFNNEADTPDNFQSRRPNTSFCFLDIRSPGLGDTAMYLCATSREVGLARNEQFFGPGTRLTVL.

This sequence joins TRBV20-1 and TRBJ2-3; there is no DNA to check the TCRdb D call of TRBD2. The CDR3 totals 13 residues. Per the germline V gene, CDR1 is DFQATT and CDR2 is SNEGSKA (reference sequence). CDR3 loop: CSGASGVTDTQYF.

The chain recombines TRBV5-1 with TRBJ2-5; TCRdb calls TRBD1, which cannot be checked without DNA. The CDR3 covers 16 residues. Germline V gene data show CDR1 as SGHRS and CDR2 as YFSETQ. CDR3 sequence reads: CASSLAATGSQETQYF.

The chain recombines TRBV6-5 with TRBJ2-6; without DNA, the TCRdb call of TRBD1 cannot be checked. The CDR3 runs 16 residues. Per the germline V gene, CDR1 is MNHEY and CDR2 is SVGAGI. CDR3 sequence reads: CASRNTGSSGANVLTF.

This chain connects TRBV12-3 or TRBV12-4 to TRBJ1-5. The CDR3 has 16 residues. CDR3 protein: CASTLGLGHSNQPQHF.

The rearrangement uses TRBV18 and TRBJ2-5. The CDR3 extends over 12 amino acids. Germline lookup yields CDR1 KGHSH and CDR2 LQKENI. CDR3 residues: CASSPVIETQYF.

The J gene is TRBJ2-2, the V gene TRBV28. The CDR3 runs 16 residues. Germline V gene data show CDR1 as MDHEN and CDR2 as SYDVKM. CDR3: CASSLYRTQNTGELFF. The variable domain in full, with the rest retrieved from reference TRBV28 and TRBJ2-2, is DVKVTQSSRYLVKRTGEKVFLECVQDMDHENMFWYRQDPGLGLRLIYFSYDVKMKEKGDIPEGYSVSREKKERFSLILESASTNQTSMYLCASSLYRTQNTGELFFGEGSRLTVL.

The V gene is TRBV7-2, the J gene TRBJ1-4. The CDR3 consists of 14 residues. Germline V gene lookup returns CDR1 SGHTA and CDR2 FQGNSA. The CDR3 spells CASSLQAKGEKLFF.

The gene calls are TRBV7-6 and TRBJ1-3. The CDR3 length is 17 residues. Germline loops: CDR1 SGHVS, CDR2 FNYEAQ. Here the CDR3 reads CASSLGARSSSGNTIYF.

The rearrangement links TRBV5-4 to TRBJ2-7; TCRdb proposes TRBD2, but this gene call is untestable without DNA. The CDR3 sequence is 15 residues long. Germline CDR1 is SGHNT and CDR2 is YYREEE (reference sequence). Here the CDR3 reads CASSPSSGIPYEQYF.